The 21 T cell receptor beta chains below come from one sample, sequenced in a study of human T cells and chemical hapten exposure. Indicated time point: patch test 2, 6 weeks after DPC sensitization. The treatment: therapeutic diphenylcyclopropenone sensitization with weekly scalp DPC. MiXCR, run by TCRdb on the RACE reads, gives a single entry per CDR3 protein. The sample lists roughly 96,000 distinct CDR3 sequences, over 7.5% occurring once. This material consisted of whole blood, taken in connection with sensitization to the hapten diphenylcyclopropenone (DPC). The receptors originated from a woman aged 40 to 50 with alopecia areata. Some clones in this sample may be carry-over from other donors' samples.

A word on this clonotype: A much larger clonotype is one base distant, so this may be a read error. No conserved phenylalanine or tryptophan ends this CDR3, so it is likely a read error. The gene calls are TRBV12-3 or TRBV12-4 and TRBJ2-1; possibly TRBD2 for D (6 bases). The CDR3 extends over 14 amino acids. The germline V and J ends were trimmed by 2 bases and 5 bases, with 10 bases remaining between them. The CDR3 DNA follows: TGTGCCAGCAGTTTACCGGGGGTTCACAATGAGCAGTTCTTA. Translation: CASSLPGVHNEQFL.

The sample holds a few counts of this clonotype. The chain links TRBV12-3 or TRBV12-4 to TRBJ1-1, with D possibly matching TRBD1 (6 bases). With 3 bases removed from V and 1 base from J, the gap between germline ends came to 12 bases. The CDR3 extends over 15 amino acids. CDR3 DNA sequence: TGTGCCAGCAGTTTGGTGGGACAACAGAACACTGAAGCTTTCTTT. Protein: CASSLVGQQNTEAFF.

The chain employs TRBV6-2 or TRBV6-3 and TRBJ2-7; no firm D call. The CDR3 is made up of 14 amino acids. Germline loops: CDR1 MNHEY, CDR2 SVGEGT. V was pared by 0 bases and J by 2 bases, with 8 bases between. CDR3 in DNA: TGTGCCAGCAGTTACTCCGCCGTTGCCTACGAGCAGTACTTC. This translates into CASSYSAVAYEQYF.

This clonotype was seen ten or more times. The genes are TRBV6-5 and TRBJ1-1; no reliable D call. Germline values: CDR1 MNHEY, CDR2 SVGAGI. V lost 2 bases, J lost 0 bases, and 4 bases lay in between. The CDR3 spans 13 residues. Here the CDR3 reads CASSYDVNTEAFF. The CDR3 DNA reads TGTGCCAGCAGTTACGACGTGAACACTGAAGCTTTCTTT.

In its sample, this clonotype was seen many times. The V and J genes are TRBV3-1 and TRBJ1-2, with 7 bases aligning to TRBD1. The CDR3 is 12 amino acids. Looked up from germline, CDR1 is LGHDT and CDR2 is YNNKEL (reference sequence). Germline trimming cut 4 bases from V and 8 bases from J; bases unmatched to any gene: 4. In DNA, the CDR3 is TGTGCCAGCAGCCTAAGACAGGGCGGCTACACCTTC. It specifies CASSLRQGGYTF.

The V call is TRBV5-1, the J call TRBJ2-1; D not certain. Germline V gene sequence: CDR1 SGHRS, CDR2 YFSETQ. This CDR3 has 15 amino acids. With 0 bases removed from V and 12 bases from J, the gap between germline ends came to 19 bases. CDR3 amino acids: CASSLAAVPTDMQFF. The CDR3 coding sequence is TGCGCCAGCAGCTTGGCCGCGGTCCCCACCGATATGCAGTTCTTC.

V and J are TRBV6-1 and TRBJ1-5, with 9 bases fitting TRBD1. Germline V gene data show CDR1 as MNHNS and CDR2 as SASEGT. The CDR3 consists of 15 residues. V shed 7 bases and J 1 base; nucleotides not matched to a gene: 5. The CDR3 protein is CASTADRGSNQPQHF. The DNA of the CDR3 is TGTGCCAGCACCGCGGACAGGGGAAGCAATCAGCCCCAGCATTTT.

There are a few counts of this clonotype. The genes are TRBV7-9 and TRBJ2-1; no firm D call. Trimming took 4 bases from V and 2 from J, leaving 6 bases between them. This CDR3 is built from 13 residues. Germline V lookup: CDR1 SEHNR, CDR2 FQNEAQ (reference sequence). CDR3 sequence: CASSSGAYNEQFF. The CDR3 coding sequence is TGTGCCAGCAGCTCCGGCGCCTACAATGAGCAGTTCTTC.

This clonotype showed up many times. The V and J genes are TRBV12-3 or TRBV12-4 and TRBJ2-7; D is unclear. Trimming left V 1 base short and J 6 bases short, with 13 bases between. The CDR3 spans 14 residues. CDR3 in amino acids: CASSLGQTKAEQYF. CDR3 nucleotides: TGTGCCAGCAGTTTAGGACAAACTAAGGCCGAGCAGTACTTC.

This clonotype was seen many times. This chain uses TRBV5-1 with TRBJ2-1, with 8 bases fitting TRBD2. The CDR3 covers 17 residues. Looked up from germline, CDR1 is SGHRS and CDR2 is YFSETQ. The V gene end was trimmed by 5 bases and the J gene end by 0 bases; junction bases not matched to a gene: 10. CDR3 protein: CASRRASGLSSYNEQFF. CDR3 coding DNA: TGCGCCAGCAGAAGGGCTAGCGGGCTAAGCTCCTACAATGAGCAGTTCTTC.

This clonotype was found many times. The V call is TRBV29-1, the J call TRBJ1-1; a possible D gene is TRBD1 (5 bases). The CDR3 runs to 12 residues. Trimming removed 6 bases from V and 0 bases from J, with 8 bases in between. Germline CDR1 is SQVTM and CDR2 is ANQGSEA. The CDR3 loop is CSVKQVNTEAFF. The DNA for the CDR3 is TGCAGCGTGAAACAGGTGAACACTGAAGCTTTCTTT.

This clonotype was seen many times. V gene TRBV7-3 combines with J gene TRBJ1-5, with 9 positions matching TRBD1. In germline, CDR1 is SGHTA, CDR2 FQGTGA. Germline trimming cut 4 bases from V and 7 bases from J; bases unmatched to any gene: 2. This CDR3 spans 13 amino acids. CDR3 sequence (DNA): TGTGCCAGCAGCTCCGACAGGGGGCAGCCCCAGCATTTT. The encoded protein is CASSSDRGQPQHF.

In its sample, this clonotype was seen a few times. CDR3 coding DNA: TGTGCCAGCAGTTTGGCTTTGTACGGGAGCTATGGCTACACCTTC. Translated: CASSLALYGSYGYTF. This rearrangement joins TRBV12-3 or TRBV12-4 to TRBJ1-2; D call uncertain. Trimming removed 3 bases at V and 4 bases at J, with 15 bases between. The CDR3 is 15 residues long.

This clonotype has at least ten counts. The J gene is TRBJ1-5, the V gene TRBV28; D might be TRBD1 (5 bases). From germline, CDR1 is MDHEN and CDR2 SYDVKM. The CDR3 is made up of 16 amino acids. Trimming pared 6 bases from V and 1 base from J, leaving 16 bases between. The chain's CDR3 is CASSQSRGVSNQPQHF. The CDR3 nucleotides are TGTGCCAGCAGCCAATCCCGGGGCGTGAGCAATCAGCCCCAGCATTTT.

This clonotype turned up a few times. The rearrangement links TRBV24-1 to TRBJ2-1; D is possibly TRBD1 (5 bases). V was cut by 4 bases and J by 7 bases, with 13 bases left in between. CDR3 length: 14 residues. Germline loops: CDR1 KGHDR, CDR2 SFDVKD. The CDR3 loop reads CATSEAGRENEQFF. In DNA, the CDR3 is TGTGCCACCAGTGAGGCAGGGCGAGAAAATGAGCAGTTCTTC.

This clonotype appeared many times. The rearrangement uses TRBV7-2 and TRBJ2-6; no clear D. The CDR3 totals 19 residues. Trimming cost V 0 bases and J 0 bases, with 15 bases left between them. CDR1 SGHTA and CDR2 FQGNSA come from the germline V gene. This CDR3 reads CASSLATLRTSSGANVLTF. The CDR3 DNA sequence: TGTGCCAGCAGCTTAGCGACTCTACGGACGAGCTCTGGGGCCAACGTCCTGACTTTC. Combining the CDR3 with reference TRBV7-2 and TRBJ2-6 gives the whole variable domain GAGVSQSPSNKVTEKGKDVELRCDPISGHTALYWYRQSLGQGLEFLIYFQGNSAPDKSGLPSDRFSAERTGGSVSTLTIQRTQQEDSAVYLCASSLATLRTSSGANVLTFGAGSRLTVL.

This clonotype was counted at least ten times. The V gene is TRBV5-5, the J gene TRBJ1-5, with a possible D match to TRBD1 (5 bases). Germline V CDR1 and CDR2: SGHKS, YYEKEE (reference sequence). Trimming left V 0 bases short and J 4 bases short, with 8 bases between. The CDR3 loop spans 14 amino acids. In DNA form, the CDR3 reads TGTGCCAGCAGCTTGGGACAGTCAAATCAGCCCCAGCATTTT. Protein: CASSLGQSNQPQHF.

The V gene is TRBV7-2, the J gene TRBJ2-5, with D unresolved. The CDR3 totals 15 residues. The V gene lost 5 bases and the J gene lost 3 bases, with 16 bases spanning the gap. Germline CDR1 is SGHTA and CDR2 is FQGNSA. CDR3 DNA sequence: TGTGCCAGCAGCCCCTGGGCGGCGGCAAAAGAGACCCAGTACTTC. It encodes CASSPWAAAKETQYF. Based on the CDR3 plus reference TRBV7-2 and TRBJ2-5, the full variable domain is GAGVSQSPSNKVTEKGKDVELRCDPISGHTALYWYRQSLGQGLEFLIYFQGNSAPDKSGLPSDRFSAERTGGSVSTLTIQRTQQEDSAVYLCASSPWAAAKETQYFGPGTRLLVL.

This clonotype was observed a few times. V is TRBV6-5 and J is TRBJ2-1; D perhaps matches TRBD2 (6 bases). The V gene's germline CDR1 is MNHEY and CDR2 SVGAGI. This CDR3 spans 19 amino acids. Trimming shortened V by 2 bases and J by 0 bases, and 20 bases separated the two germline ends. CDR3 bases: TGTGCCAGCAGTTACAAGAGGCTAGCGATTATGAGCTCCTACAATGAGCAGTTCTTC. Its translation is CASSYKRLAIMSSYNEQFF.

There are many counts of this clonotype. The chain carries TRBV21-1 and TRBJ2-7; the table's D gene call, TRBD2, was not cross checked with the DNA. TRBV21-1 is described as a pseudogene. There are 15 residues in the CDR3. In DNA form, the CDR3 reads TGTGCCAGCAGCAAAGCGCTGCGGGAGGCCTACGAGCAGTACTTC. Its protein is CASSKALREAYEQYF.

The sample holds a few counts of this clonotype. This chain links TRBV14 with TRBJ2-1, with 9 nucleotides matching TRBD1. V lost 0 bases to trimming and J lost 5 bases; unmatched junction nucleotides: 2. There are 15 residues in the CDR3. In germline, CDR1 is SGHDN, CDR2 FVKESK. This CDR3 is CASSQDRDRDNEQFF. CDR3 sequence (DNA): TGTGCCAGCAGCCAAGATAGGGACAGGGACAATGAGCAGTTCTTC.